This is a list of T cell receptor beta chains from one sample in a study of T cells after yellow fever vaccination. TCRdb used MiXCR to reprocess the 5' RACE reads, holding one entry per CDR3 protein. The data show 620,000 or so distinct CDR3 sequences, over 9% seen once. The specimen comprised PBMCs, sampled on the day of the yellow fever booster vaccination. The receptors were sampled from a man aged 25-45 years who received the YFV17D yellow fever vaccine. CDR3s include the opening cysteine and the closing phenylalanine or tryptophan. Fields, in order: J gene, D gene, clone size, CDR3 length, V gene, CDR3 protein, CDR3 DNA. A D gene is named only where the DNA matches it firmly. Not every row has a clone size; where given, it reads once, few, many or a size class.

j_call: TRBJ1-2; d_call: NA; clone_size: few; cdr3_length: 12; v_call: TRBV29-1; cdr3_aa: CSVLGTVNGYTF; cdr3_nt: TGCAGCGTTCTCGGGACGGTTAATGGCTACACCTTC
j_call: TRBJ1-1; d_call: NA; clone_size: few; cdr3_length: 14; v_call: TRBV5-5; cdr3_aa: CASSLEALNTEAFF; cdr3_nt: TGTGCCAGCAGCTTGGAGGCACTAAACACTGAAGCTTTCTTT
j_call: TRBJ1-4; d_call: NA; clone_size: few; cdr3_length: 11; v_call: TRBV23-1; cdr3_aa: CASIFLGELFF; cdr3_nt: TGCGCCAGCATCTTCCTGGGGGAACTGTTTTTT
j_call: TRBJ2-1; d_call: TRBD1; clone_size: many; cdr3_length: 16; v_call: TRBV29-1; cdr3_aa: CSVEGDRGPSYNEQFF; cdr3_nt: TGCAGCGTTGAAGGGGACAGGGGTCCCTCCTACAATGAGCAGTTCTTC
j_call: TRBJ1-5; d_call: NA; clone_size: NA; cdr3_length: 12; v_call: TRBV12-3/TRBV12-4; cdr3_aa: CASSLGRSPQHF; cdr3_nt: TGTGCCAGCAGTTTAGGCAGGTCGCCCCAGCATTTT
j_call: TRBJ2-5; d_call: NA; clone_size: few; cdr3_length: 15; v_call: TRBV25-1; cdr3_aa: CASRHGQFSKETQYF; cdr3_nt: TGTGCCAGCAGACACGGACAGTTTTCAAAAGAGACCCAGTACTTC
j_call: TRBJ2-7; d_call: NA; clone_size: NA; cdr3_length: 14; v_call: TRBV19; cdr3_aa: CASSSLGAGNEQYF; cdr3_nt: TGTGCCAGTAGTTCGTTGGGGGCTGGAAACGAGCAGTACTTC
j_call: TRBJ2-3; d_call: NA; clone_size: once; cdr3_length: 15; v_call: TRBV5-1; cdr3_aa: CASSLAVPGRDTQYF; cdr3_nt: TGCGCCAGCAGCTTGGCCGTCCCAGGTCGGGATACGCAGTATTTT
j_call: TRBJ1-5; d_call: NA; clone_size: few; cdr3_length: 14; v_call: TRBV29-1; cdr3_aa: CSAGGTDINQPQHF; cdr3_nt: TGCAGCGCGGGGGGGACGGATATCAATCAGCCCCAGCATTTT
j_call: TRBJ2-6; d_call: NA; clone_size: NA; cdr3_length: 15; v_call: TRBV18; cdr3_aa: CASSPSMGGANVLTF; cdr3_nt: TGTGCCAGCTCGCCTTCTATGGGTGGGGCCAACGTCCTGACTTTC
j_call: TRBJ1-1; d_call: NA; clone_size: NA; cdr3_length: 12; v_call: TRBV6-2/TRBV6-3; cdr3_aa: CASSILRTEAFF; cdr3_nt: TGTGCCAGCAGTATCCTTAGAACTGAAGCTTTCTTT
j_call: TRBJ2-1; d_call: TRBD2; clone_size: few; cdr3_length: 19; v_call: TRBV6-2/TRBV6-3; cdr3_aa: CASSYSTRLAGGVYNEQFF; cdr3_nt: TGTGCCAGCAGTTACTCGACGCGACTAGCGGGTGGGGTCTACAATGAGCAGTTCTTC
j_call: TRBJ2-3; d_call: NA; clone_size: few; cdr3_length: 14; v_call: TRBV5-1; cdr3_aa: CASKPGRTTDTQYF; cdr3_nt: TGCGCCAGCAAGCCGGGACGCACCACAGATACGCAGTATTTT
j_call: TRBJ2-7; d_call: TRBD1; clone_size: NA; cdr3_length: 16; v_call: TRBV5-1; cdr3_aa: CASSLATGVTSYEQYF; cdr3_nt: TGCGCCAGCAGCTTGGCGACAGGGGTAACATCCTACGAGCAGTACTTC
j_call: TRBJ1-6; d_call: TRBD1; clone_size: NA; cdr3_length: 17; v_call: TRBV20-1; cdr3_aa: CSARQDRDRGSYSPLHF; cdr3_nt: TGCAGTGCTAGGCAGGACAGAGACAGGGGTAGTTATTCACCCCTCCACTTT
j_call: TRBJ1-1; d_call: NA; clone_size: NA; cdr3_length: 15; v_call: TRBV7-9; cdr3_aa: CASSRPEGGLAEAFF; cdr3_nt: TGTGCCAGCAGCCGCCCTGAAGGAGGGTTGGCTGAAGCTTTCTTT
j_call: TRBJ2-7; d_call: TRBD1; clone_size: NA; cdr3_length: 13; v_call: TRBV29-1; cdr3_aa: CSARDRGQNEQYF; cdr3_nt: TGCAGCGCACGGGACAGGGGGCAAAACGAGCAGTACTTC
j_call: TRBJ2-7; d_call: NA; clone_size: NA; cdr3_length: 15; v_call: TRBV19; cdr3_aa: CASSRGSLGGYEQYF; cdr3_nt: TGTGCCAGTAGTAGGGGGTCTTTAGGAGGCTACGAGCAGTACTTC
j_call: TRBJ1-1; d_call: NA; clone_size: NA; cdr3_length: 12; v_call: TRBV4-3; cdr3_aa: CASIQSDGEAFF; cdr3_nt: TGCGCCAGCATTCAGTCCGACGGTGAAGCTTTCTTT
j_call: TRBJ2-3; d_call: TRBD2; clone_size: NA; cdr3_length: 15; v_call: TRBV20-1; cdr3_aa: CSAGLAGGRTDTQYF; cdr3_nt: TGCAGTGCTGGACTAGCGGGGGGGCGGACAGATACGCAGTATTTT
j_call: TRBJ2-1; d_call: TRBD2; clone_size: few; cdr3_length: 12; v_call: TRBV7-2; cdr3_aa: CASRGGYNEQFF; cdr3_nt: TGTGCCAGCAGGGGGGGGTACAATGAGCAGTTCTTC
j_call: TRBJ2-7; d_call: NA; clone_size: NA; cdr3_length: 12; v_call: TRBV2; cdr3_aa: CASSGANIEQYF; cdr3_nt: TGTGCCAGCAGTGGGGCAAATATAGAGCAGTACTTC
j_call: TRBJ2-5; d_call: NA; clone_size: few; cdr3_length: 17; v_call: TRBV27; cdr3_aa: CASSLRRGVSSWETQYF; cdr3_nt: TGTGCCAGCAGTTTGCGCAGGGGAGTTTCAAGTTGGGAGACCCAGTACTTC
j_call: TRBJ2-1; d_call: TRBD2; clone_size: few; cdr3_length: 18; v_call: TRBV11-2; cdr3_aa: CASSAGPGLAVLYNEQFF; cdr3_nt: TGTGCCAGCAGCGCCGGGCCGGGACTAGCGGTACTCTACAATGAGCAGTTCTTC
j_call: TRBJ2-1; d_call: TRBD2; clone_size: NA; cdr3_length: 16; v_call: TRBV12-3/TRBV12-4; cdr3_aa: CASRNLAGGPSDEQFF; cdr3_nt: TGTGCCAGCAGAAATCTAGCGGGAGGGCCCTCGGATGAGCAGTTCTTC
j_call: TRBJ2-5; d_call: NA; clone_size: NA; cdr3_length: 13; v_call: TRBV7-8; cdr3_aa: CASSETGGETQYF; cdr3_nt: TGTGCCAGCAGCGAGACAGGAGGAGAGACCCAGTACTTC
j_call: TRBJ1-2; d_call: TRBD1; clone_size: NA; cdr3_length: 14; v_call: TRBV6-5; cdr3_aa: CASSTRQGKLGYTF; cdr3_nt: TGTGCCAGCAGTACCCGACAGGGGAAGCTTGGCTACACCTTC
j_call: TRBJ2-2; d_call: TRBD2; clone_size: few; cdr3_length: 16; v_call: TRBV29-1; cdr3_aa: CSVGAAGTLNTGELFF; cdr3_nt: TGCAGCGTTGGGGCAGCGGGAACTCTCAACACCGGGGAGCTGTTTTTT
j_call: TRBJ2-3; d_call: NA; clone_size: NA; cdr3_length: 17; v_call: TRBV15; cdr3_aa: CATSRGVATGLTDTQYF; cdr3_nt: TGTGCCACCAGCAGAGGGGTCGCTACGGGGCTCACAGATACGCAGTATTTT
j_call: TRBJ1-1; d_call: NA; clone_size: few; cdr3_length: 16; v_call: TRBV28; cdr3_aa: CASWGGGKDVNTEAFF; cdr3_nt: TGTGCCAGCTGGGGCGGGGGGAAAGACGTGAACACTGAAGCTTTCTTT
j_call: TRBJ1-2; d_call: NA; clone_size: few; cdr3_length: 13; v_call: TRBV30; cdr3_aa: CAWSPVGVKGYTF; cdr3_nt: TGTGCCTGGAGTCCGGTCGGGGTAAAAGGCTACACCTTC
j_call: TRBJ1-2; d_call: NA; clone_size: many; cdr3_length: 12; v_call: TRBV28; cdr3_aa: CASSILGGGYTF; cdr3_nt: TGTGCCAGCAGCATTCTAGGGGGAGGCTACACCTTC
j_call: TRBJ1-4; d_call: TRBD1; clone_size: few; cdr3_length: 17; v_call: TRBV5-1; cdr3_aa: CASSLGPTDRVGEKLFF; cdr3_nt: TGCGCCAGCAGCTTGGGGCCGACGGACAGGGTGGGTGAAAAACTGTTTTTT
j_call: TRBJ2-1; d_call: TRBD1; clone_size: few; cdr3_length: 13; v_call: TRBV27; cdr3_aa: CASSSGGGNEQFF; cdr3_nt: TGTGCCAGCAGTTCAGGGGGCGGGAATGAGCAGTTCTTC
j_call: TRBJ2-2; d_call: NA; clone_size: NA; cdr3_length: 14; v_call: TRBV29-1; cdr3_aa: CSVGQPANTGELFF; cdr3_nt: TGCAGCGTTGGGCAGCCTGCGAACACCGGGGAGCTGTTTTTT
j_call: TRBJ2-7; d_call: NA; clone_size: few; cdr3_length: 13; v_call: TRBV6-2/TRBV6-3; cdr3_aa: CASSRENSYEQYF; cdr3_nt: TGTGCCAGCAGCCGGGAGAACTCCTACGAGCAGTACTTC
j_call: TRBJ1-1; d_call: NA; clone_size: few; cdr3_length: 14; v_call: TRBV7-2; cdr3_aa: CASGVSFSNTEAFF; cdr3_nt: TGTGCCAGCGGAGTATCTTTTTCGAACACTGAAGCTTTCTTT